A single T cell receptor beta chain is shown here with its context. Its target is not known. Repertoires were generated with immunoSEQ multiplex PCR, while TCRdb's copy carries only in-frame clones and drops some. The profile shows 100,000 to 120,000 clones, roughly 90% of them singletons. The data stem from a study of cytomegalovirus exposure and HLA in healthy donors. Background on the study: A later analysis reported the same platform for the 90 to 150 validation repertoires and the roughly 700 first-cohort repertoires.

Study-wide findings and caveats: Rarity held for most TCR sequences, but there were some public TCRs that occurred in many donors. The classifier was said to identify cytomegalovirus status with high specificity and sensitivity.

The CDR3 sequence is 15 residues long. V shed 4 bases and J 1 base; nucleotides not matched to a gene: 7. Germline CDR1 SGHNT, CDR2 YYREEE (reference sequence). This chain joins TRBV5-4 and TRBJ2-7, with 8 bases that match TRBD1. This sequence was found in a young woman in good health and CMV-seropositive. Source material: PBMCs. The DNA of the CDR3 is TGTGCCAGCAGCCAGGACAGGGTCTCATCCTACGAGCAGTACTTC. It is translated as CASSQDRVSSYEQYF.